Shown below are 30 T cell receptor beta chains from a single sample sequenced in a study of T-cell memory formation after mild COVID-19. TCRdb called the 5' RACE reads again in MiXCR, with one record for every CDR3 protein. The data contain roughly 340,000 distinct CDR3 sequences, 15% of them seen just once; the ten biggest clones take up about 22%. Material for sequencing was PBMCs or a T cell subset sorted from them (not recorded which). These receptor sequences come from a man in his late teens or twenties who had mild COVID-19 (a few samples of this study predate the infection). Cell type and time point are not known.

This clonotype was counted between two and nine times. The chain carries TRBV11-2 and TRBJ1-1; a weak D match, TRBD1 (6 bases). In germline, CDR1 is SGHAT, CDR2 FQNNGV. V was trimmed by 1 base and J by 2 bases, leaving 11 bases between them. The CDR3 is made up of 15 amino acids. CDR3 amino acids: CASSLVGGHNTEAFF. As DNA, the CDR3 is TGTGCCAGCAGCTTAGTGGGGGGGCATAACACTGAAGCTTTCTTT. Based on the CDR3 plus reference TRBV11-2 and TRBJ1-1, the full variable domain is EAGVAQSPRYKIIEKRQSVAFWCNPISGHATLYWYQQILGQGPKLLIQFQNNGVVDDSQLPKDRFSAERLKGVDSTLKIQPAKLEDSAVYLCASSLVGGHNTEAFFGQGTRLTVV.

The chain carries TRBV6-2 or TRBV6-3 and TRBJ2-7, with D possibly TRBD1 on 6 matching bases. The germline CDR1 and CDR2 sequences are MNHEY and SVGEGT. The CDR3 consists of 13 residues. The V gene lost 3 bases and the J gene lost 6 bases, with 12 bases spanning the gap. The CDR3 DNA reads TGTGCCAGCAGTTATCGGACAGAGGCCGAGCAGTACGTC. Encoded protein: CASSYRTEAEQYV.

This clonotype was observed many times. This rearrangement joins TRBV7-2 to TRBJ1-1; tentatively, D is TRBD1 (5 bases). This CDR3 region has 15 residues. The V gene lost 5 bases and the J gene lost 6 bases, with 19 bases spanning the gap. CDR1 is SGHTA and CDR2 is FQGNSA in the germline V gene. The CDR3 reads CASSPPLGVSAEAFF. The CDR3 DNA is TGTGCCAGCAGCCCACCCCTGGGGGTGAGTGCTGAAGCTTTCTTT.

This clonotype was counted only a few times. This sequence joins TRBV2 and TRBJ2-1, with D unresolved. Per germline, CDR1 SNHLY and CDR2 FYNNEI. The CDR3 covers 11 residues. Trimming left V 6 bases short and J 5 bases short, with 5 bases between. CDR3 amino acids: CASRQNNEQFF. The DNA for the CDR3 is TGTGCCAGCAGACAGAACAATGAGCAGTTCTTC.

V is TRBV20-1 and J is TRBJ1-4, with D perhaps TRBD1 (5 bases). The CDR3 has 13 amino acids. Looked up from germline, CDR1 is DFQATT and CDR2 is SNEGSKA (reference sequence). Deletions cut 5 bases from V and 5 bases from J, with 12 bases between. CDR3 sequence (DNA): TGCAGTGCTCAAGATGGGGGGAATGAAAAACTGTTTTTT. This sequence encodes CSAQDGGNEKLFF.

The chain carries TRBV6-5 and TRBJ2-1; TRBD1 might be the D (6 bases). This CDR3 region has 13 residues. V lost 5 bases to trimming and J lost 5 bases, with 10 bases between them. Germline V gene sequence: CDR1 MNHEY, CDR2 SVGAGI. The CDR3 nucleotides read TGTGCCAGCAGTATAACAGGGCACAATGAGCAGTTCTTC. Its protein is CASSITGHNEQFF.

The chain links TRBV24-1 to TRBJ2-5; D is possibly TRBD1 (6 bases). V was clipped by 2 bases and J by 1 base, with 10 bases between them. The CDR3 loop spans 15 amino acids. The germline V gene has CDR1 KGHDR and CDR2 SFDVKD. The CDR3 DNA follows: TGTGCCACCAGTGATTCAACAGGGTTCCAAGAGACCCAGTACTTC. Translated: CATSDSTGFQETQYF.

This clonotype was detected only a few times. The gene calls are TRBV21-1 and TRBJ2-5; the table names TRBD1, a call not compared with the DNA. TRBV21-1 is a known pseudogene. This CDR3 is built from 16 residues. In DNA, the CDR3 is TGTGCCAGCAGCAAACGCCGGGACAGGGGGGAAGAGACCCAGTACTTC. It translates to CASSKRRDRGEETQYF.

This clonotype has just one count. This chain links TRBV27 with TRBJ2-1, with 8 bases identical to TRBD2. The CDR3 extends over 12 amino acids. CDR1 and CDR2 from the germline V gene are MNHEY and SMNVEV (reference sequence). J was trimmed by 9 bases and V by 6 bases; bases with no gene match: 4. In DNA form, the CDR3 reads TGTGCCAGCAGCAGACTAGCGACTGAGCAGTTCTTC. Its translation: CASSRLATEQFF.

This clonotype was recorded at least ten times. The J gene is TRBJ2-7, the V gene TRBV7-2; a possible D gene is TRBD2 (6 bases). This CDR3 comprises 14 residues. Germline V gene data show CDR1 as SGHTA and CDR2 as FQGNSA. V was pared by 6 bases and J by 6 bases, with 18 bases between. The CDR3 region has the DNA TGTGCCAGCAGTTATCCGGGAGCCGCGGGCGAGCAGTACTTC. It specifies CASSYPGAAGEQYF. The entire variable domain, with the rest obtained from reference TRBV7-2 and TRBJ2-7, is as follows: GAGVSQSPSNKVTEKGKDVELRCDPISGHTALYWYRQSLGQGLEFLIYFQGNSAPDKSGLPSDRFSAERTGGSVSTLTIQRTQQEDSAVYLCASSYPGAAGEQYFGPGTRLTVT.

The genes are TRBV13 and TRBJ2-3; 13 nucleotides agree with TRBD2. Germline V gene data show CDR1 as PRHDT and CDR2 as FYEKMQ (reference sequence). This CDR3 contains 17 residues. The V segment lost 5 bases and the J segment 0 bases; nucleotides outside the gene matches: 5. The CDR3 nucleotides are TGTGCCAGCAGCCCCGAGGGACTAGCGGGGAGCACAGATACGCAGTATTTT. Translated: CASSPEGLAGSTDTQYF.

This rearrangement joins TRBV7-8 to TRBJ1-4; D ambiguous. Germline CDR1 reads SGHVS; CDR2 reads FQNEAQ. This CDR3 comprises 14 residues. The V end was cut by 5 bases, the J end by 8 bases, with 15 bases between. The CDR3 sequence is CASSPRGWGEKLFF. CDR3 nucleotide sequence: TGTGCCAGCAGCCCCAGAGGATGGGGAGAAAAACTGTTTTTT.

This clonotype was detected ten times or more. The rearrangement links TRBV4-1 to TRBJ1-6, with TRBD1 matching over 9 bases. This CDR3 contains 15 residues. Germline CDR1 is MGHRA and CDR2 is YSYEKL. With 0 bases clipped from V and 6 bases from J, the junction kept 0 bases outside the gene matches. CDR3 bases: TGCGCCAGCAGCCAAGAGGGACAGGGTAATTCACCCCTCCACTTT. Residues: CASSQEGQGNSPLHF.

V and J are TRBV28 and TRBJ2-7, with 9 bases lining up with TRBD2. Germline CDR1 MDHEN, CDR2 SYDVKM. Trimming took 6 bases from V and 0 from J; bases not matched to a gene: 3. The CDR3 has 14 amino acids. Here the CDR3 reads CASRRAGGSYEQYV. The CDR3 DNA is TGTGCCAGCAGGAGAGCGGGGGGCTCCTACGAGCAGTACGTC.

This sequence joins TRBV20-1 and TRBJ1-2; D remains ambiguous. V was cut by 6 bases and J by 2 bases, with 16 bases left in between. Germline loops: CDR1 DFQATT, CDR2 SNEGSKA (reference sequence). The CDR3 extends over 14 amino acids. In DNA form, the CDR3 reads TGCAGTGCCGGAGGCGGCAGAGCAAACTATGGCTACACCTTC. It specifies CSAGGGRANYGYTF.

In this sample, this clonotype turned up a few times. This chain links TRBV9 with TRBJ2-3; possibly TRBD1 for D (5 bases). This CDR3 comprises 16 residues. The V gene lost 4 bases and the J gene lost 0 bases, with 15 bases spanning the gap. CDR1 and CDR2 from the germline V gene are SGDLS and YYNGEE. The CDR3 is CASSPRGDGSTDTQYF. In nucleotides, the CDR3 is TGTGCCAGCAGCCCAAGGGGCGACGGTAGCACAGATACGCAGTATTTT.

CDR3: CASSISVNTEAFF. CDR3 coding DNA: TGTGCCAGTAGTATTTCAGTGAACACTGAAGCTTTCTTT. V is TRBV19 and J is TRBJ1-1; D not resolved. The V end lost 3 bases, the J end lost 0 bases, and 5 bases lay between the germline ends. There are 13 residues in the CDR3. Germline CDR1 and CDR2: LNHDA and SQIVND (reference sequence).

The CDR3 region is CASRSPGQGRDEQYV. The CDR3 DNA sequence: TGTGCCAGCAGGTCTCCGGGACAGGGTCGGGACGAGCAGTACGTC. J is TRBJ2-7 and V is TRBV6-6; 9 bases agree with TRBD1. The germline V gene has CDR1 MNHNY and CDR2 SVGAGI (reference sequence). The CDR3 is 15 residues long. V was pared by 6 bases and J by 5 bases, with 11 bases of the junction left unmatched.

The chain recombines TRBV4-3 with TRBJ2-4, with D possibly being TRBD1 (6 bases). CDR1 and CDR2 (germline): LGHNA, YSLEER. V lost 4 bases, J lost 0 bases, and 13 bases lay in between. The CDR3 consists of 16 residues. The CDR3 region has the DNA TGCGCCAGCAGCCCAGGGGCTGGGGAAGCCAAAAACATTCAGTACTTC. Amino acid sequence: CASSPGAGEAKNIQYF.

The CDR3 DNA reads as TGTGCCATCAGTGCGGGCAATCAGCCCCAGCATTTT. Its protein is CAISAGNQPQHF. The chain joins TRBV10-3 to TRBJ1-5; no firm D call. V dropped 4 bases and J dropped 2 bases, with 3 bases sitting between them. CDR1 and CDR2 (germline): ENHRY, SYGVKD. The CDR3 is 12 residues long.

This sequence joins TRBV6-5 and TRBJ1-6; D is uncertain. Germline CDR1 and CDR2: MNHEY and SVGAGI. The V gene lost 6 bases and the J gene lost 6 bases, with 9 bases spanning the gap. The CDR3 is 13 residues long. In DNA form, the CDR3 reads TGTGCCAGCAGGTGGATGCGTAATTCACCCCTCCACTTT. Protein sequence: CASRWMRNSPLHF.

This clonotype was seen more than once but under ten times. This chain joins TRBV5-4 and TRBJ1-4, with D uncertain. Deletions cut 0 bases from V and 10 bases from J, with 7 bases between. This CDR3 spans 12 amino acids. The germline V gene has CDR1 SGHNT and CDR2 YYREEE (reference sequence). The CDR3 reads CASSLDGRKLFF. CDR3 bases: TGTGCCAGCAGCTTGGACGGGCGAAAACTGTTTTTT.

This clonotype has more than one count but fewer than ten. The CDR3 sequence: CASRQGPGHNEQFF. CDR3 bases: TGTGCCAGCAGACAGGGTCCAGGCCACAATGAGCAGTTCTTC. The J gene is TRBJ2-1, the V gene TRBV12-3 or TRBV12-4, with a tentative D call TRBD1 (6 bases). V shed 6 bases and J shed 5 bases, with 14 bases lying between them. This CDR3 spans 14 amino acids.

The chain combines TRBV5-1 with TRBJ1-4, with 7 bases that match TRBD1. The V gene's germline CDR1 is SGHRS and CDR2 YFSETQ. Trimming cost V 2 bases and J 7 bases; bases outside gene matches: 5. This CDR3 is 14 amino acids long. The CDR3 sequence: CASSLGGNSEKLFF. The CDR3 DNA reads TGCGCCAGCAGCTTAGGGGGCAATAGTGAAAAACTGTTTTTT.

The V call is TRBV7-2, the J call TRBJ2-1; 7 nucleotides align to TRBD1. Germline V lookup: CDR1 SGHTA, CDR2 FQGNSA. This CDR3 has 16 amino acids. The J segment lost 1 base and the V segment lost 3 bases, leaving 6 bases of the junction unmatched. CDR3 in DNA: TGTGCCAGCAGCTTCCCGACAGGGCGGTCCTACAATGAGCAGTTCTTC. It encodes CASSFPTGRSYNEQFF.

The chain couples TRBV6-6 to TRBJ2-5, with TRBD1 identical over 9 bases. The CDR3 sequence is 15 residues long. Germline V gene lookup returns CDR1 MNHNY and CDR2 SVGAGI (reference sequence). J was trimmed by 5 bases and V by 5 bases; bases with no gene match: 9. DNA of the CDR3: TGTGCCAGCAGTACAGGGACAGGGTATGGGGAGACCCAGTACTTC. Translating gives CASSTGTGYGETQYF.

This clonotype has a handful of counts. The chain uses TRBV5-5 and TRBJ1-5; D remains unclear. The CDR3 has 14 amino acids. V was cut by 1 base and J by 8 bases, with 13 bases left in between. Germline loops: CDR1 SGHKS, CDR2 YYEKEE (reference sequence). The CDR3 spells CASSLLLGVEPQHF. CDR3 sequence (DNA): TGTGCCAGCAGCTTGCTACTCGGAGTGGAGCCCCAGCATTTT.

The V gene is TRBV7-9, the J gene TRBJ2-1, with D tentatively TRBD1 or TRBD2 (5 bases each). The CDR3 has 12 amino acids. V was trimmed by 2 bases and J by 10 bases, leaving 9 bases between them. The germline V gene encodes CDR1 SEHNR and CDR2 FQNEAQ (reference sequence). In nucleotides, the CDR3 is TGTGCCAGCAGCTTAACAGGCGGGGAGCAGTTCTTC. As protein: CASSLTGGEQFF.

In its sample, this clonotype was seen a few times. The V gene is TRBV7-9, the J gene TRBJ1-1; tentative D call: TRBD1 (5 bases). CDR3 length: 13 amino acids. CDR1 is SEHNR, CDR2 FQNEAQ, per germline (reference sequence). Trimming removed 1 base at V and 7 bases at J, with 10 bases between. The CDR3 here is CASSLDGGDEAFF. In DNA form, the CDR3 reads TGTGCCAGCAGCTTAGACGGGGGGGATGAAGCTTTCTTT.

CDR3 loop: CASSGPGQGVFYEQYF. CDR3 DNA: TGTGCCAGCAGTGGGCCTGGACAGGGGGTGTTCTACGAGCAGTACTTC. V is TRBV2 and J is TRBJ2-7; 10 nucleotides agree with TRBD1. The germline V gene encodes CDR1 SNHLY and CDR2 FYNNEI. V lost 4 bases, J lost 3 bases, and 9 bases stayed unmatched. The CDR3 totals 16 residues.